Listed below are T cell receptor beta chains from one sample, sequenced in a study of cytomegalovirus exposure and HLA in healthy donors. Measured with immunoSEQ multiplex PCR; TCRdb has only the in-frame clones, and not every one. The sample contains more than 150,000 clones, roughly 84% of which appear only once. What was sequenced was PBMCs. Source of these receptors: a girl aged 2-9 years in good health and CMV-seropositive. Both conserved end residues are part of each CDR3. A D gene is named only where the DNA matches it firmly. The size field is filled for only some rows; it gives once, few, many or a size class.

D gene: .; J gene: TRBJ1-1; V gene: TRBV4-2; clone size: few; CDR3 length: 15; CDR3 protein: CASSQDQSGGAEAFF; CDR3 DNA: TGTGCCAGCAGCCAAGATCAGTCAGGAGGCGCTGAAGCTTTCTTT
D gene: .; J gene: TRBJ1-6; V gene: TRBV5-1; clone size: .; CDR3 length: 14; CDR3 protein: CASSRSGGYSPLHF; CDR3 DNA: TGCGCCAGCAGCCGGAGCGGGGGGTACTCACCCCTCCACTTT
D gene: TRBD1; J gene: TRBJ1-1; V gene: TRBV5-1; clone size: .; CDR3 length: 15; CDR3 protein: CASRGQGALNTEAFF; CDR3 DNA: TGCGCCAGCAGAGGACAGGGGGCCTTGAACACTGAAGCTTTCTTT
D gene: .; J gene: TRBJ2-3; V gene: TRBV29-1; clone size: once; CDR3 length: 13; CDR3 protein: CSVVRVTTDTQYF; CDR3 DNA: TGCAGCGTTGTGCGGGTAACCACAGATACGCAGTATTTT
D gene: TRBD1; J gene: TRBJ1-5; V gene: TRBV7-2; clone size: .; CDR3 length: 16; CDR3 protein: CASSFGTAISNQPQHF; CDR3 DNA: TGTGCCAGCAGCTTCGGGACAGCGATTAGCAATCAGCCCCAGCATTTT
D gene: .; J gene: TRBJ1-2; V gene: TRBV18; clone size: .; CDR3 length: 16; CDR3 protein: CASSPNSGDLNYGYTF; CDR3 DNA: TGTGCCAGCTCTCCCAACTCAGGGGACCTAAACTATGGCTACACCTTC
D gene: .; J gene: TRBJ2-5; V gene: TRBV7-9; clone size: .; CDR3 length: 12; CDR3 protein: CASSLPQETQYF; CDR3 DNA: TGTGCCAGCAGCTTACCCCAGGAGACCCAGTACTTC
D gene: .; J gene: TRBJ1-3; V gene: TRBV11-3; clone size: .; CDR3 length: 16; CDR3 protein: CASSLSTASSGNTIYF; CDR3 DNA: TGTGCCAGCAGCTTATCGACGGCTAGCTCTGGAAACACCATATATTTT
D gene: .; J gene: TRBJ1-1; V gene: TRBV5-1; clone size: few; CDR3 length: 14; CDR3 protein: CASSLSGLDTEAFF; CDR3 DNA: TGCGCCAGCAGCTTGAGTGGTTTAGACACTGAAGCTTTCTTT
D gene: .; J gene: TRBJ2-1; V gene: TRBV9; clone size: .; CDR3 length: 16; CDR3 protein: CASSVGRDPNYNEQFF; CDR3 DNA: TGTGCCAGCAGCGTAGGGCGGGACCCAAACTACAATGAGCAGTTCTTC
D gene: TRBD1; J gene: TRBJ1-2; V gene: TRBV6-6; clone size: few; CDR3 length: 14; CDR3 protein: CASRIPDRDYGYTF; CDR3 DNA: TGTGCCAGCAGGATTCCCGACAGGGACTATGGCTACACCTTC
D gene: .; J gene: TRBJ2-7; V gene: TRBV27; clone size: .; CDR3 length: 14; CDR3 protein: CASSARRYPYEQYF; CDR3 DNA: TGTGCCAGCAGTGCCCGTCGCTACCCCTACGAGCAGTACTTC
D gene: .; J gene: TRBJ1-3; V gene: TRBV7-2; clone size: .; CDR3 length: 13; CDR3 protein: CASSRRVGDTIYF; CDR3 DNA: TGTGCCAGCAGCCGGAGGGTTGGAGACACCATATATTTT
D gene: TRBD1; J gene: TRBJ1-2; V gene: TRBV19; clone size: .; CDR3 length: 15; CDR3 protein: CASSILDREFYGYTF; CDR3 DNA: TGTGCCAGTAGTATACTAGACAGGGAGTTCTATGGCTACACCTTC
D gene: TRBD1; J gene: TRBJ1-5; V gene: TRBV6-1; clone size: once; CDR3 length: 16; CDR3 protein: CASSETDRSRNQPQHF; CDR3 DNA: TGTGCCAGCAGTGAAACGGACAGGAGTCGCAATCAGCCCCAGCATTTT
D gene: TRBD1; J gene: TRBJ1-3; V gene: TRBV6-1; clone size: few; CDR3 length: 16; CDR3 protein: CASSEGDRVFGNTIYF; CDR3 DNA: TGTGCCAGCAGTGAAGGTGACAGGGTATTCGGAAACACCATATATTTT
D gene: TRBD2; J gene: TRBJ2-1; V gene: TRBV2; clone size: once; CDR3 length: 17; CDR3 protein: CASSEELAGGENNEQFF; CDR3 DNA: TGTGCCAGCAGTGAAGAACTAGCGGGAGGAGAAAACAATGAGCAGTTCTTC
D gene: TRBD2; J gene: TRBJ2-3; V gene: TRBV7-2; clone size: .; CDR3 length: 16; CDR3 protein: CASSSWTSGPTDTQYF; CDR3 DNA: TGTGCCAGCAGCTCCTGGACTAGCGGTCCCACAGATACGCAGTATTTT
D gene: TRBD1; J gene: TRBJ2-7; V gene: TRBV13; clone size: once; CDR3 length: 14; CDR3 protein: CASSSLTGEHEQYF; CDR3 DNA: TGTGCCAGCAGCTCCCTCACAGGGGAGCACGAGCAGTACTTC
D gene: .; J gene: TRBJ1-4; V gene: TRBV11-2; clone size: .; CDR3 length: 14; CDR3 protein: CASSTPGYNEKLFF; CDR3 DNA: TGTGCCAGCAGCACCCCAGGGTATAATGAAAAACTGTTTTTT
D gene: TRBD2; J gene: TRBJ2-1; V gene: TRBV5-1; clone size: .; CDR3 length: 15; CDR3 protein: CASSLGTSGYNEQFF; CDR3 DNA: TGCGCCAGCAGCTTGGGGACTAGCGGATATAATGAGCAGTTCTTC
D gene: .; J gene: TRBJ2-7; V gene: TRBV19; clone size: .; CDR3 length: 16; CDR3 protein: CASSIAPSVTSYEQYF; CDR3 DNA: TGTGCCAGTAGTATAGCCCCTAGCGTTACCTCCTACGAGCAGTACTTC
D gene: .; J gene: TRBJ2-1; V gene: TRBV29-1; clone size: .; CDR3 length: 13; CDR3 protein: CSVGLAPLNEQFF; CDR3 DNA: TGCAGCGTTGGACTGGCCCCTCTAAATGAGCAGTTCTTC
D gene: TRBD2; J gene: TRBJ2-4; V gene: TRBV28; clone size: .; CDR3 length: 14; CDR3 protein: CARGRELAKNIQYF; CDR3 DNA: TGTGCCAGAGGGCGGGAGCTAGCCAAAAACATTCAGTACTTC
D gene: .; J gene: TRBJ1-1; V gene: TRBV6-5; clone size: .; CDR3 length: 14; CDR3 protein: CASSTGTLNTEAFF; CDR3 DNA: TGTGCCAGCAGCACCGGGACACTGAACACTGAAGCTTTCTTT
D gene: .; J gene: TRBJ1-2; V gene: TRBV12-2; clone size: .; CDR3 length: 12; CDR3 protein: CASRSWTEGYTF; CDR3 DNA: TGTGCAAGTCGCTCCTGGACAGAAGGCTACACCTTC
D gene: .; J gene: TRBJ1-1; V gene: TRBV4-1; clone size: .; CDR3 length: 16; CDR3 protein: CASSQEKRQGITEAFF; CDR3 DNA: TGCGCCAGCAGCCAAGAGAAGAGGCAGGGGATCACTGAAGCTTTCTTT
D gene: .; J gene: TRBJ1-5; V gene: TRBV2; clone size: .; CDR3 length: 12; CDR3 protein: CASSVAVLPQHF; CDR3 DNA: TGTGCCAGCAGTGTTGCGGTACTTCCCCAGCATTTT
D gene: TRBD2; J gene: TRBJ2-5; V gene: TRBV19; clone size: .; CDR3 length: 17; CDR3 protein: CASSSGLAGGRRETQYF; CDR3 DNA: TGTGCCAGTAGTTCCGGACTAGCGGGAGGGAGGCGAGAGACCCAGTACTTC
D gene: .; J gene: TRBJ2-1; V gene: TRBV13; clone size: few; CDR3 length: 15; CDR3 protein: CASSPAGGSYNEQFF; CDR3 DNA: TGTGCCAGCAGCCCCGCCGGGGGCTCCTACAATGAGCAGTTCTTC
D gene: .; J gene: TRBJ1-1; V gene: TRBV2; clone size: .; CDR3 length: 16; CDR3 protein: CASSGSWRARNTEAFF; CDR3 DNA: TGTGCCAGCAGTGGATCTTGGAGGGCGCGGAACACTGAAGCTTTCTTT
D gene: TRBD1; J gene: TRBJ2-7; V gene: TRBV18; clone size: .; CDR3 length: 14; CDR3 protein: CASSSGTGSYEQYF; CDR3 DNA: TGTGCCAGCTCATCCGGGACAGGGTCCTACGAGCAGTACTTC
D gene: .; J gene: TRBJ1-1; V gene: TRBV6-5; clone size: few; CDR3 length: 15; CDR3 protein: CASSILQGAATEAFF; CDR3 DNA: TGTGCCAGCAGTATATTACAGGGTGCGGCCACTGAAGCTTTCTTT
D gene: TRBD1; J gene: TRBJ1-6; V gene: TRBV30; clone size: .; CDR3 length: 16; CDR3 protein: CAWSPTSTGNNSPLHF; CDR3 DNA: TGTGCCTGGAGTCCTACATCGACAGGGAATAATTCACCCCTCCACTTT
D gene: .; J gene: TRBJ2-7; V gene: TRBV29-1; clone size: .; CDR3 length: 15; CDR3 protein: CSVDSGLGGTYEQYF; CDR3 DNA: TGCAGCGTTGATTCAGGCCTCGGGGGAACCTACGAGCAGTACTTC
D gene: .; J gene: TRBJ2-7; V gene: TRBV20-1; clone size: .; CDR3 length: 11; CDR3 protein: CSASGSYEQYF; CDR3 DNA: TGCAGTGCTAGCGGGTCGTACGAGCAGTACTTC
D gene: .; J gene: TRBJ1-1; V gene: TRBV14; clone size: .; CDR3 length: 12; CDR3 protein: CASSQDAREAFF; CDR3 DNA: TGTGCCAGCAGCCAAGACGCGAGGGAAGCTTTCTTT
D gene: .; J gene: TRBJ1-2; V gene: TRBV15; clone size: .; CDR3 length: 15; CDR3 protein: CATSSGPGESDGYTF; CDR3 DNA: TGTGCCACCAGCAGTGGGCCAGGGGAGTCCGATGGCTACACCTTC
D gene: TRBD2; J gene: TRBJ2-7; V gene: TRBV6-5; clone size: .; CDR3 length: 15; CDR3 protein: CASSYSTSGSAEQYF; CDR3 DNA: TGTGCCAGCAGTTACTCGACTAGCGGGTCGGCCGAGCAGTACTTC
D gene: .; J gene: TRBJ2-3; V gene: TRBV18; clone size: .; CDR3 length: 13; CDR3 protein: CASSPSTGDTQYF; CDR3 DNA: TGTGCCAGCTCACCGTCTACAGGGGATACGCAGTATTTT
D gene: TRBD2; J gene: TRBJ2-7; V gene: TRBV5-5; clone size: .; CDR3 length: 14; CDR3 protein: CASSWSGAAYEQYF; CDR3 DNA: TGTGCCAGCAGCTGGAGCGGGGCTGCCTACGAGCAGTACTTC
D gene: TRBD1; J gene: TRBJ2-1; V gene: TRBV11-2; clone size: .; CDR3 length: 14; CDR3 protein: CASRKDRVRNEQFF; CDR3 DNA: TGTGCCAGCAGGAAAGACAGGGTTCGCAATGAGCAGTTCTTC
D gene: TRBD1; J gene: TRBJ1-2; V gene: TRBV2; clone size: once; CDR3 length: 13; CDR3 protein: CASSRQGAGGYTF; CDR3 DNA: TGTGCCAGCAGTCGACAGGGGGCAGGAGGCTACACCTTC
D gene: TRBD1; J gene: TRBJ1-2; V gene: TRBV7-2; clone size: few; CDR3 length: 15; CDR3 protein: CASSLGTGWTAGYTF; CDR3 DNA: TGTGCCAGCAGCTTAGGGACAGGGTGGACAGCTGGCTACACCTTC
D gene: .; J gene: TRBJ2-1; V gene: TRBV15; clone size: .; CDR3 length: 14; CDR3 protein: CATSRAGENNEQFF; CDR3 DNA: TGTGCCACCAGCAGAGCGGGGGAAAACAATGAGCAGTTCTTC
D gene: .; J gene: TRBJ1-5; V gene: TRBV7-9; clone size: .; CDR3 length: 15; CDR3 protein: CASSLGRTANQPQHF; CDR3 DNA: TGTGCCAGCAGCTTAGGTCGGACAGCTAATCAGCCCCAGCATTTT
D gene: TRBD2; J gene: TRBJ2-1; V gene: TRBV19; clone size: .; CDR3 length: 16; CDR3 protein: CASSIRGGSGRPEQFF; CDR3 DNA: TGTGCCAGTAGTATTCGGGGAGGTAGCGGGAGGCCCGAGCAGTTCTTC